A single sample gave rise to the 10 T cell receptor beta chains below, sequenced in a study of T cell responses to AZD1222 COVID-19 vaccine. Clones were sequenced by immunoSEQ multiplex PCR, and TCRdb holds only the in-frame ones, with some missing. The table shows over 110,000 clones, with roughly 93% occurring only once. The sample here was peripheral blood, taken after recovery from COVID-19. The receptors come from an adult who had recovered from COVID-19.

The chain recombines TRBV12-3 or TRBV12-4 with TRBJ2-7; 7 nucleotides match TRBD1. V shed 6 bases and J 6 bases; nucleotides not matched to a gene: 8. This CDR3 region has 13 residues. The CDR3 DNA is TGTGCCAGCAGCCTGGGGACAGATCGCGAGCAGTACTTC. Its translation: CASSLGTDREQYF.

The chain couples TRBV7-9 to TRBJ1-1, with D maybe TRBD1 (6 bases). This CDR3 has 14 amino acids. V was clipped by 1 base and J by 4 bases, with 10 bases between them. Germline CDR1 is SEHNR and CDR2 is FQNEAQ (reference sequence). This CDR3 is CASSLEGGSTEAFF. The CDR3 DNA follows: TGTGCCAGCAGCTTAGAGGGGGGGAGCACTGAAGCTTTCTTT.

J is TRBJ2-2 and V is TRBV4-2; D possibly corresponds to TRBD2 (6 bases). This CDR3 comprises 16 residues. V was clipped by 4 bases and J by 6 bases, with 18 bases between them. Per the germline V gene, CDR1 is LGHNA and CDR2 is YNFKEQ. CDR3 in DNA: TGTGCCAGCAGCCCGAGAGGAACGGGAGAGGCCGGGGAGCTGTTTTTT. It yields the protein CASSPRGTGEAGELFF.

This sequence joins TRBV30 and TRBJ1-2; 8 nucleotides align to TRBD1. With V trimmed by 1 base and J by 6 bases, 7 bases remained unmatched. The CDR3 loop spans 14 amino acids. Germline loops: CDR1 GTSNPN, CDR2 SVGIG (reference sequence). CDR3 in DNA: TGTGCCTGGAGTGGACTGACAGGGGCCCATGGCTACACCTTC. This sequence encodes CAWSGLTGAHGYTF.

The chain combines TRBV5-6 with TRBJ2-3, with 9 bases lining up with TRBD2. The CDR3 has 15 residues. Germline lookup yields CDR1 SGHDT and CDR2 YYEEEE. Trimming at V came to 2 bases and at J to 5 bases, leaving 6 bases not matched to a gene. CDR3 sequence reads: CASSLSSGSKDTQYF. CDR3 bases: TGTGCCAGCAGCTTAAGTAGCGGGAGTAAAGATACGCAGTATTTT.

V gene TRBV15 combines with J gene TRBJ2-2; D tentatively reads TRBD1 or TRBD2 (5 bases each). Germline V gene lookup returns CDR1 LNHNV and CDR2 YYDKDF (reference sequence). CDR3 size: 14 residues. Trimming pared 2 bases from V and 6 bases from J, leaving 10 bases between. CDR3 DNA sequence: TGTGCCACCAGCAGAAACCGGGACCCCGGGGAGCTGTTTTTT. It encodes CATSRNRDPGELFF. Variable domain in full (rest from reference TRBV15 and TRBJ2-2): DAMVIQNPRYQVTQFGKPVTLSCSQTLNHNVMYWYQQKSSQAPKLLFHYYDKDFNNEADTPDNFQSRRPNTSFCFLDIRSPGLGDTAMYLCATSRNRDPGELFFGEGSRLTVL.

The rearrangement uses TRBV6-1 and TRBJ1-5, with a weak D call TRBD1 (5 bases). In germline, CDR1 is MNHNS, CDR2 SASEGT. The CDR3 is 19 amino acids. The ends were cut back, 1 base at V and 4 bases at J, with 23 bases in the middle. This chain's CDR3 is CASSEGGAGPSLRNQPQHF. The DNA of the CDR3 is TGTGCCAGCAGTGAAGGAGGGGCGGGACCATCCCTGCGGAATCAGCCCCAGCATTTT.

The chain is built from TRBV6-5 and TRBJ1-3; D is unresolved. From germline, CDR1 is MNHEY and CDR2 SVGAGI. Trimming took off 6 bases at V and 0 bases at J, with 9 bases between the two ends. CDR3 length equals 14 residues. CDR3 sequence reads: CASSPILSGNTIYF. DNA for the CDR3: TGTGCCAGCAGCCCGATTCTCTCTGGAAACACCATATATTTT.

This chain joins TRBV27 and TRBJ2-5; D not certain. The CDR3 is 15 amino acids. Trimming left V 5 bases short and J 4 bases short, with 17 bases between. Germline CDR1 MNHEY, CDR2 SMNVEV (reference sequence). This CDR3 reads CASSPDPYKGETQYF. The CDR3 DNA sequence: TGTGCCAGCAGTCCAGACCCGTACAAGGGAGAGACCCAGTACTTC.

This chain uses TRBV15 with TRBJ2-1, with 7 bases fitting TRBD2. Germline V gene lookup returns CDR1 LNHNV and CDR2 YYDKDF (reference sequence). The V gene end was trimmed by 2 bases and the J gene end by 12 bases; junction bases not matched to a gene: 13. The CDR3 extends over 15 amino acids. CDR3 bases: TGTGCCACCAGCAGAACCGGGACTAACCCATTGGGGCAGTTCTTC. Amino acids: CATSRTGTNPLGQFF.